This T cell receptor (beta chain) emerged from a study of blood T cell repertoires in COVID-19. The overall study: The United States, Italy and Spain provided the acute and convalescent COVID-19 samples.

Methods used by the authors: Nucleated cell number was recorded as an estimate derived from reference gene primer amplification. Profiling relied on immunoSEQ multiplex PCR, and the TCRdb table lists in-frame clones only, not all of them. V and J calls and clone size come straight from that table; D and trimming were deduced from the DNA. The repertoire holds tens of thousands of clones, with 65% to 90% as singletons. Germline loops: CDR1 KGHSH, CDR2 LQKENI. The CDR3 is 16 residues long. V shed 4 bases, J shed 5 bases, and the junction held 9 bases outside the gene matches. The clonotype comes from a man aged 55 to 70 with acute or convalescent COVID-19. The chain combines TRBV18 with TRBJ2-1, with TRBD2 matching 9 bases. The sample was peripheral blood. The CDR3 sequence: CASSRMSSGGDNEQFF. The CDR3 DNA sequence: TGTGCCAGCTCACGTATGAGTAGCGGGGGAGACAATGAGCAGTTCTTC.